These 18 T cell receptor beta chains were sequenced from one sample in a study of memory CD4+ T cells and cytomegalovirus serostatus. The sort gate was single viable CD3+CD4+CD8-CD45RO+ cells for memory CD4+ T cells. Clones were read by immunoSEQ multiplex PCR, and TCRdb kept only the in-frame ones, dropping some. The data hold around 45,000 clones, with roughly 73% observed a single time. Sequencing used memory CD4+ T cells from blood. These receptors were taken from an adult in good health and CMV-seronegative.

The genes are TRBV10-3 and TRBJ1-4, with 9 bases fitting TRBD1. CDR1 is ENHRY, CDR2 SYGVKD, per germline. The trim removed 0 bases at V and 5 bases at J, leaving 7 bases unmatched. There are 17 residues in the CDR3. CDR3 region: CAISESGGGTGNEKLFF. CDR3 nucleotide sequence: TGTGCCATCAGTGAGTCGGGAGGTGGGACAGGGAATGAAAAACTGTTTTTT.

J is TRBJ2-7 and V is TRBV20-1, with TRBD1 as a possible D gene (5 bases). CDR1 DFQATT and CDR2 SNEGSKA come from the germline V gene (reference sequence). Trimming stripped 3 bases from V and 3 bases from J, with 6 bases between. This CDR3 is built from 11 residues. The CDR3 is CSASDSYEQYF. The CDR3 coding sequence is TGCAGTGCTAGTGACAGCTACGAGCAGTACTTC.

This clone ranks as medium-sized. The chain carries TRBV19 and TRBJ1-6; 7 bases agree with TRBD1. This CDR3 has 11 amino acids. Germline assignment: CDR1 LNHDA and CDR2 SQIVND (reference sequence). With 10 bases clipped from V and 7 bases from J, the junction kept 1 base outside the gene matches. The CDR3 loop is CATRGNSPLHF. In DNA, the CDR3 is TGTGCCACCAGGGGGAATTCACCCCTCCACTTT.

This sequence joins TRBV6-5 and TRBJ1-2, with D possibly matching TRBD1 (6 bases). The CDR3 is made up of 13 amino acids. V lost 4 bases to trimming and J lost 3 bases, with 9 bases between them. Germline V gives CDR1 MNHEY, CDR2 SVGAGI. CDR3 sequence (DNA): TGTGCCAGCAGTTTCAGGGGAGACTATGGCTACACCTTC. It translates to CASSFRGDYGYTF.

The V call is TRBV5-4, the J call TRBJ2-3; 12 positions match TRBD2. Germline lookup yields CDR1 SGHNT and CDR2 YYREEE (reference sequence). The CDR3 covers 17 residues. J gave up 9 bases and V 0 bases, and 11 bases lay outside the gene matches. Here the CDR3 DNA reads TGTGCCAGCAGCTTGGAGGGAGCTAGCGGGGGGGCCGAAACGCAGTATTTT. Translated: CASSLEGASGGAETQYF.

This chain connects TRBV5-5 to TRBJ2-2, with D hard to call. CDR1 is SGHKS and CDR2 is YYEKEE in the germline V gene (reference sequence). CDR3 length equals 16 residues. V was pared by 0 bases and J by 2 bases, with 11 bases between. CDR3 coding DNA: TGTGCCAGCAGCTTGGTTCAGAGAGGAAACACCGGGGAGCTGTTTTTT. Protein sequence: CASSLVQRGNTGELFF.

The chain has TRBV5-4 and TRBJ1-1, with TRBD1 as a possible D gene (6 bases). CDR3 size: 17 residues. Germline V gene sequence: CDR1 SGHNT, CDR2 YYREEE (reference sequence). V lost 4 bases and J 2 bases, leaving 21 bases between the germline ends. CDR3 residues: CASSPGGVTGFNTEAFF. The CDR3 nucleotides read TGTGCCAGCAGCCCGGGGGGGGTGACAGGCTTTAACACTGAAGCTTTCTTT.

This chain joins TRBV29-1 and TRBJ2-6; no definite D call. Trimming pared 0 bases from V and 2 bases from J, leaving 8 bases between. Germline V CDR1 and CDR2: SQVTM, ANQGSEA. The CDR3 runs 15 residues. CDR3 region: CSVEDGRAGANVLTF. CDR3 DNA sequence: TGCAGCGTTGAAGATGGAAGGGCTGGGGCCAACGTCCTGACTTTC.

The genes are TRBV6-1 and TRBJ2-3; D not certain. The germline V and J ends were trimmed by 1 base and 4 bases, with 6 bases remaining between them. The CDR3 is 13 residues long. Germline values: CDR1 MNHNS, CDR2 SASEGT. The CDR3 is CASSEEAADTQYF. As DNA, the CDR3 is TGTGCCAGCAGTGAAGAGGCTGCAGATACGCAGTATTTT.

The V call is TRBV5-1, the J call TRBJ2-4, with D possibly matching TRBD1 (6 bases). CDR1 and CDR2 from the germline V gene are SGHRS and YFSETQ. V was shortened by 6 bases and J by 9 bases, with 16 bases between the two germline ends. This CDR3 has 13 amino acids. CDR3 sequence: CASNPRGSSIQYF. CDR3 coding DNA: TGCGCCAGCAACCCTAGGGGGTCGAGCATTCAGTACTTC. The variable domain in full, with the rest retrieved from reference TRBV5-1 and TRBJ2-4, is KAGVTQTPRYLIKTRGQQVTLSCSPISGHRSVSWYQQTPGQGLQFLFEYFSETQRNKGNFPGRFSGRQFSNSRSEMNVSTLELGDSALYLCASNPRGSSIQYFGAGTRLSVL.

The rearrangement joins TRBV7-9 to TRBJ1-4; tentative D call: TRBD1 (5 bases). V was pared by 2 bases and J by 6 bases, with 10 bases between. There are 14 residues in the CDR3. The germline V gene encodes CDR1 SEHNR and CDR2 FQNEAQ (reference sequence). The CDR3 DNA is TGTGCCAGCAGCTTAATCAGGGAGTATGAAAAACTGTTTTTT. This codes for CASSLIREYEKLFF.

The chain uses TRBV27 and TRBJ1-2, with 8 bases identical to TRBD1. There are 13 residues in the CDR3. V lost 5 bases and J lost 8; bases outside the gene matches: 7. Germline-derived CDR1 and CDR2 are MNHEY and SMNVEV (reference sequence). The CDR3: CASSDRGSGGYTF. In DNA, the CDR3 is TGTGCCAGCAGTGACAGGGGATCGGGCGGCTACACCTTC.

The chain couples TRBV19 to TRBJ1-5; D remains ambiguous. Germline V CDR1 and CDR2: LNHDA, SQIVND (reference sequence). The CDR3 length is 13 residues. Trimming shortened V by 6 bases and J by 2 bases, and 8 bases separated the two germline ends. CDR3 sequence: CASSQDGNQPQHF. The CDR3 nucleotides read TGTGCCAGTAGCCAGGACGGCAATCAGCCCCAGCATTTT.

The chain recombines TRBV2 with TRBJ1-6, with D possibly matching TRBD1 (6 bases). V lost 8 bases and J 7 bases, leaving 15 bases between the germline ends. The CDR3 consists of 14 residues. Germline CDR1 and CDR2: SNHLY and FYNNEI. CDR3 loop: CASEGGGPNSPLHF. In nucleotides, the CDR3 is TGTGCCAGCGAGGGGGGCGGACCCAATTCACCCCTCCACTTT.

The V call is TRBV11-2, the J call TRBJ2-7; D may correspond to TRBD1 or TRBD2 (5 bases each). CDR3 length: 12 amino acids. Germline V gene data show CDR1 as SGHAT and CDR2 as FQNNGV. Trimming took 3 bases from V and 4 from J, leaving 7 bases between them. CDR3 nucleotide sequence: TGTGCCAGCAGCTTCGAGGGGTACGAGCAGTACTTC. Translating it yields CASSFEGYEQYF.

This clone came up once. The chain couples TRBV10-3 to TRBJ1-1, with D hard to call. Looked up from germline, CDR1 is ENHRY and CDR2 is SYGVKD. The CDR3 contains 13 residues. The ends were cut back, 3 bases at V and 4 bases at J, with 9 bases in the middle. CDR3 sequence (DNA): TGTGCCATCAGTGACAGGTGGGGCACTGAAGCTTTCTTT. It is translated as CAISDRWGTEAFF.

V is TRBV2 and J is TRBJ2-5; TRBD2 matches at 7 bases. Germline V gene data show CDR1 as SNHLY and CDR2 as FYNNEI. This CDR3 contains 14 residues. J lost 5 bases, V lost 4 bases, and 7 bases had no gene match. CDR3 amino acids: CASSGASGPETQYF. CDR3 sequence (DNA): TGTGCCAGCAGTGGGGCTAGCGGCCCGGAGACCCAGTACTTC.

In the case of this clone: Other DNA variants within this sample encode the same CDR3. The chain uses TRBV19 and TRBJ1-1, with D possibly being TRBD1 (5 bases). V lost 3 bases and J 4 bases, leaving 9 bases between the germline ends. In germline, CDR1 is LNHDA, CDR2 SQIVND (reference sequence). The CDR3 covers 13 residues. The CDR3: CASSITQGTEAFF. The DNA of the CDR3 is TGTGCCAGTAGTATTACCCAGGGCACTGAAGCTTTCTTT. Complete variable domain (other parts from reference TRBV19 and TRBJ1-1): DGGITQSPKYLFRKEGQNVTLSCEQNLNHDAMYWYRQDPGQGLRLIYYSQIVNDFQKGDIAEGYSVSREKKESFPLTVTSAQKNPTAFYLCASSITQGTEAFFGQGTRLTVV.